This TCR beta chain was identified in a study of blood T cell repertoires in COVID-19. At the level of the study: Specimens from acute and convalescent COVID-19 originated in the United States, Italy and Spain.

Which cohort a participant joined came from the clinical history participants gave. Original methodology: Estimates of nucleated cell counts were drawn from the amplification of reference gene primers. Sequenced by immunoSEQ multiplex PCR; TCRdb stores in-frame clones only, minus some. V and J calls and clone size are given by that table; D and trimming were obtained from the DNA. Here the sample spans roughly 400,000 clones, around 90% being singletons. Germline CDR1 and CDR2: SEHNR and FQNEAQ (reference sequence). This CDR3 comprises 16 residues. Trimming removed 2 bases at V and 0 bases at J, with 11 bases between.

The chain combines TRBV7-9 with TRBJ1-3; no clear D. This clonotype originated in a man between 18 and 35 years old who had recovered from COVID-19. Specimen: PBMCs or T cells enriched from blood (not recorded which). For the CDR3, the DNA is TGTGCCAGCAGCTTAACAGAAATCCGCTCTGGAAACACCATATATTTT. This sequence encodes CASSLTEIRSGNTIYF.